This T cell receptor beta chain was observed in a study of CD8 T cells in Susac syndrome. RNA totalling about 0.5 to 1 ug underwent reverse transcription with random hexamers. One entry per CDR3 protein results from TCRdb running MiXCR on the immunoSEQ multiplex PCR reads. The sample has a few hundred thousand distinct CDR3 sequences; less than 95% are singletons. The CDR3 consists of 13 residues. V was pared by 0 bases and J by 9 bases, with 12 bases between. The germline gives CDR1 GTSNPN, CDR2 SVGIG (reference sequence). CD8+ and CD4+ blood T cells underwent TCR beta sequencing. All included Susac syndrome patients satisfied recently defined diagnostic criteria for definite or probable disease.

The receptor comes from a human donor with Susac syndrome. The sequenced sample consisted of CD4+ T cells from PBMCs. The chain combines TRBV30 with TRBJ2-1, with D possibly TRBD1 on 5 matching bases. CDR3 sequence (DNA): TGTGCCTGGAGTGTAAGGGGTGACGGTGAGCAGTTCTTC. Its protein is CAWSVRGDGEQFF.